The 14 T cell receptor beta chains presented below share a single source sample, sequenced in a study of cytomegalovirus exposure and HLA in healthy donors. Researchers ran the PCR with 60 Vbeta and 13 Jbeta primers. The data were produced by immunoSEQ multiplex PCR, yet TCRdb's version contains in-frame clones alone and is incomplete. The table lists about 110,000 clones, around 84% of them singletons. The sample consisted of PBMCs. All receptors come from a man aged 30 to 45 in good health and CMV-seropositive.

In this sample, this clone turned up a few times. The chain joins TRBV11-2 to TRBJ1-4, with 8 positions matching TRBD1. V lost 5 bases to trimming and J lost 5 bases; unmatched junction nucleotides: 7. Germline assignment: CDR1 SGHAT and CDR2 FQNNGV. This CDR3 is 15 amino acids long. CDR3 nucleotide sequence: TGTGCCAGCAGCGCCCACAGGGGGGAGAATGAAAAACTGTTTTTT. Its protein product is CASSAHRGENEKLFF.

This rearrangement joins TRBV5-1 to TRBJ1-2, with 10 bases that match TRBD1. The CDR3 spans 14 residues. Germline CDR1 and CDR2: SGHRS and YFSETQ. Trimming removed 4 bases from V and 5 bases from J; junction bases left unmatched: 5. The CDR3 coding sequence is TGCGCCAGCAGCAAGCCGGGACAGGGGTATGGCTACACCTTC. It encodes CASSKPGQGYGYTF.

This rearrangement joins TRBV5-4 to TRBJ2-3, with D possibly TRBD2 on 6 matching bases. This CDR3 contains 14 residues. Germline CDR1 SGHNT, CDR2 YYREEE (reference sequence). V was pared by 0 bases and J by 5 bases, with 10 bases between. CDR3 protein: CASSLAGAEDTQYF. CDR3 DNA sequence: TGTGCCAGCAGCTTGGCGGGAGCCGAAGATACGCAGTATTTT.

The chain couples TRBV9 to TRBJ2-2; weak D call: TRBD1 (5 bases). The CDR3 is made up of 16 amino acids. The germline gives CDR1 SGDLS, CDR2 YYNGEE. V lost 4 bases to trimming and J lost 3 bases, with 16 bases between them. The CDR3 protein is CASSTRTRQDTGELFF. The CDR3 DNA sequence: TGTGCCAGCAGCACCCGGACAAGACAAGACACCGGGGAGCTGTTTTTT.

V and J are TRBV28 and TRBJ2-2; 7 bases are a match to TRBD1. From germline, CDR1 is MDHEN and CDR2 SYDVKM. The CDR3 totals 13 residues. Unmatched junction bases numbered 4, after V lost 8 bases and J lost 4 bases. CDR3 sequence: CASWAGGTGELFF. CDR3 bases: TGTGCCAGCTGGGCAGGGGGCACCGGGGAGCTGTTTTTT. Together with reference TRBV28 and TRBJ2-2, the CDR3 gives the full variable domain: DVKVTQSSRYLVKRTGEKVFLECVQDMDHENMFWYRQDPGLGLRLIYFSYDVKMKEKGDIPEGYSVSREKKERFSLILESASTNQTSMYLCASWAGGTGELFFGEGSRLTVL.

CDR3 in DNA: TGTGCCAGCAGTTTGAGGGCAGGGGTCAACTATCAAGAGACCCAGTACTTC. Its translation: CASSLRAGVNYQETQYF. The genes are TRBV27 and TRBJ2-5; possible D gene TRBD1, 6 bases. Trimming took off 3 bases at V and 2 bases at J, with 19 bases between the two ends. The CDR3 contains 17 residues. Germline CDR1 and CDR2: MNHEY and SMNVEV (reference sequence).

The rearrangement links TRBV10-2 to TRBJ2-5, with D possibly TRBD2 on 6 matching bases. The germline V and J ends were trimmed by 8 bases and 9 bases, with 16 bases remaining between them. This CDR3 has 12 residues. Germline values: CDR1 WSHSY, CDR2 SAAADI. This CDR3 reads CASQRRGEAQYF. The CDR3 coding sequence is TGCGCCAGCCAACGGCGTGGGGAGGCCCAGTACTTC.

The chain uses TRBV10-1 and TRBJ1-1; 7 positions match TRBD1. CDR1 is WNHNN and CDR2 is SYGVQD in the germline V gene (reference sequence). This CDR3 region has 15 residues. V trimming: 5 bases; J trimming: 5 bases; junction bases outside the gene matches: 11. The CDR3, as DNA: TGCGCCAGCAGTCCCTCGACAGGGTTTAATACTGAAGCTTTCTTT. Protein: CASSPSTGFNTEAFF.

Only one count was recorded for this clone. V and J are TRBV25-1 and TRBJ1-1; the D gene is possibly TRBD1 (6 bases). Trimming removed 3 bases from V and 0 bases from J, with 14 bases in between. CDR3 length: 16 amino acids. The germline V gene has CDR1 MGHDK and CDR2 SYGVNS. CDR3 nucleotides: TGTGCCAGCAGTGAGTGGGGGCCGACCATGAACACTGAAGCTTTCTTT. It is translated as CASSEWGPTMNTEAFF.

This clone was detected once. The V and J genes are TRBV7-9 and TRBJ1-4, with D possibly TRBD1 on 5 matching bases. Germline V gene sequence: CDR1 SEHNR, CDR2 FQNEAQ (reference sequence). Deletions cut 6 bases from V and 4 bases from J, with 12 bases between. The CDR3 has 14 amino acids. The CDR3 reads CASSDRAINEKLFF. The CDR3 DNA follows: TGTGCCAGCAGTGACAGAGCCATTAATGAAAAACTGTTTTTT.

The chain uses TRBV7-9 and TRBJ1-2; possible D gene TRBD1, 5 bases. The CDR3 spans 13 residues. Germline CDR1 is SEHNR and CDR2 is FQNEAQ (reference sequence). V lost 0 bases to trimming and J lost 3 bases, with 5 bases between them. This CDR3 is CASSLARDYGYTF. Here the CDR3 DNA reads TGTGCCAGCAGCTTAGCCAGGGACTATGGCTACACCTTC.

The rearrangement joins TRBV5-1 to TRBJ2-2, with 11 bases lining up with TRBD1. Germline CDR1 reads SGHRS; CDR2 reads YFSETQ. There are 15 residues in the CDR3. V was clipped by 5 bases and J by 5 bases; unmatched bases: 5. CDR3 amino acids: CASRGGTGGTGELFF. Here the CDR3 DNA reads TGCGCCAGCAGAGGCGGGACAGGGGGTACCGGGGAGCTGTTTTTT.

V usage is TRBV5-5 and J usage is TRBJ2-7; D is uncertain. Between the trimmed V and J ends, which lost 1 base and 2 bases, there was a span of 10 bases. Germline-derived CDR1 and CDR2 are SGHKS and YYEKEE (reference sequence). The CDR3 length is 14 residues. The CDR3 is CASSLPSGTYEQYV. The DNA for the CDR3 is TGTGCCAGCAGCTTGCCTAGTGGTACCTACGAGCAGTACGTC.

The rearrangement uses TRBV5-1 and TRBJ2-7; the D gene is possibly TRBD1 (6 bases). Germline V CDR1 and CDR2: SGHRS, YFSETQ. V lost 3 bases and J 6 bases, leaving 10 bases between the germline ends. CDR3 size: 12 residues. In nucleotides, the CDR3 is TGCGCCAGCAGCTCGGACAGCTTCGAGCAGTACTTC. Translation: CASSSDSFEQYF.